The source of this T cell receptor (beta chain) is a study of CD8 T cells in ankylosing spondylitis. General study findings and limits: Reportedly, significant enrichment of disease-linked clones occurred in matched ankylosing spondylitis synovial fluid.

This clonotype was found a few times. Its cognate antigen is unknown. Preparation of TCR beta libraries was done by quantitative 5'-RACE with molecular barcodes. TCRdb reprocessed the 5' RACE reads with MiXCR, giving one entry per CDR3 protein. The sample carries hundreds of thousands of distinct CDR3 sequences, approximately 7.6% recorded once. The sequence was collected from a female donor with ankylosing spondylitis or in good health (not recorded which). Sequenced sample: blood, either unsorted or a sorted T cell fraction (not recorded which).

Written as DNA, the CDR3 is TGTGCCTCCAATGCCCATGGTTCCAATCAGCCCCAGCATTTT. Its protein product is CASNAHGSNQPQHF. This chain uses TRBV30 with TRBJ1-5, with D hard to call. V shed 7 bases and J shed 3 bases, with 16 bases lying between them. CDR1 is GTSNPN, CDR2 SVGIG, per germline (reference sequence). The CDR3 is 14 amino acids. The whole variable domain, remainder taken from reference TRBV30 and TRBJ1-5, is SQTIHQWPATLVQPVGSPLSLECTVEGTSNPNLYWYRQAAGRGLQLLFYSVGIGQISSEVPQNLSASRPQDRQFILSSKKLLLSDSGFYLCASNAHGSNQPQHFGDGTRLSIL.